This T cell receptor beta chain was obtained from a study of T cells in Graves' hyperthyroidism and ophthalmopathy (dated by TCRdb to the late 2010s). Background for the entire study: Peripheral blood was sampled at the time of initial diagnosis, prior to any treatment. TCR V-J signatures able to tell the groups apart were searched for in a discovery cohort of 90 to 100 patients, of whom 43 had Graves' ophthalmopathy and 57 had stable Graves' hyperthyroidism. Whether ophthalmopathy could be predicted prospectively was tested in an independent validation cohort made up of 18 to 20 hyperthyroidism patients plus 17 patients who later progressed to ophthalmopathy. The roughly 94 discovery patients were randomly split 7:3 into training and test sets. In addition, the study compared T-cell repertoires in thyroid tissue and in blood from five or six Graves' hyperthyroidism patients. After blood sampling, hyperthyroidism patients were treated with methimazole at a starting dose of 30 mg daily, and ophthalmopathy patients were treated with high-dose intravenous methylprednisolone. The paper reports TCR Vbeta CDR3 sequencing of some 140 peripheral blood samples: 43 ophthalmopathy, fewer than 85 hyperthyroidism and around 17 progressor patients.

From the cysteine up to the phenylalanine, the CDR3 has a length of 16 residues. Kept here is only the CDR3 DNA, which spans 48 bases and is read in frame from base 1. Here V drops 3 bases and J drops 2 bases, and the junction holds 8 bases not matched to any gene. The CDR1 and CDR2 encoded by the germline V gene (reference sequence) are SEHNR and FQNEAQ. TCR beta CDR3 regions were amplified from RNA transcripts. The TCR CDR3 was subjected to a first round of RT-PCR using the HTBI primer set and the Qiagen OneStep RT-PCR kit. Libraries were constructed in a second round of multiplex PCR, after which size selection and purification were carried out. The libraries were sequenced on an Illumina HiSeq2000 using paired-end 100 bp reads. Turning to the authors' computational methods: SOAPnuke was used to process the raw data, throwing out any read that contained adapters or uncalled bases, had a mean Phred below 15, or lacked an exact constant-primer or identifier match. COPE v1.2.5 was used to merge the high-quality paired reads, and each unique nucleotide sequence was defined as a clonotype. MiTCR v1.1 was used to align the clonotypes against IMGT TRBV, TRBD and TRBJ reference segments. The analysis was restricted to V-J combinations with a frequency above 0.0001, which together covered 99.2% of the repertoires. The TCS score was defined as F50 (clonal expansion) divided by E x V (chaos), with BLOSUM62-based TCRdist calculated between CDR3 peptides within each V-J. Welch's t-statistics and random forest reduced around 520 V-J features to 13, which were used in a naive Bayes classifier (R e1071). The Morisita-Horn index was used to measure how similar the thyroid and blood repertoires were. Using fastp at Q25 and MiXCR, TCRdb reprocessed the public reads and kept productive beta chains. Rows matching on CDR3 protein sequence are summarized as one entry with the most common DNA and genes. TCRdb, rather than the study authors, made the V and J calls. This sample gives roughly 700,000 distinct CDR3 sequences in total; around a third of them show up just once. 31% of the sample lies in the top ten.

What the research found in general, with its limitations: In validation, progression to ophthalmopathy was predicted by the model with 70.59% sensitivity and roughly 76% specificity, a median of around 5.9 months before onset. Blood samples also contained most of the expanded thyroid clonotypes (frequency above 0.001), which suggests that blood repertoires may reflect thyroid immune responses. Sample size was not statistically predetermined, and blinding of investigators to group allocation was not performed. Ophthalmopathy was separated from stable hyperthyroidism by a 13 V-J signature model, with over 85% sensitivity and about 84% specificity obtained in cross-validation and 80%/75% obtained in testing.

A patient counted as having stable Graves' hyperthyroidism if no progression to ophthalmopathy occurred over 18 months of follow-up. Hyperthyroidism patients were newly diagnosed, had a disease duration of under 2 months, and were aged 18 to 65 years. Patients with uncontrolled infections, other autoimmune diseases, pregnancy or lactation were excluded. Clinical symptoms, serum thyroxine and TRAb, thyroid ultrasound, and orbital computed tomography formed the basis for the diagnoses. PBMCs were isolated from about 10 ml of fresh peripheral blood by Ficoll-Paque density gradient centrifugation. Total RNA was extracted with Trizol reagent, and quality was checked on an Agilent 2100 Bioanalyzer. This clonotype was recorded once. Its recognized antigen is unknown. Base quality data are lacking; no much larger clone is found one base away. A lone read offers only weak evidence.

The sequence is built from TRBV7-9 and TRBJ2-7, and 9 junctional nucleotides match TRBD2. The specimen was blood. The TCR was taken from a woman aged 40 to 50 with Graves' hyperthyroidism. The CDR3 reads CASSFSGGQETYEQYF. The nucleotides are TGTGCCAGCAGCTTTAGCGGGGGCCAAGAGACCTACGAGCAGTACTTC.